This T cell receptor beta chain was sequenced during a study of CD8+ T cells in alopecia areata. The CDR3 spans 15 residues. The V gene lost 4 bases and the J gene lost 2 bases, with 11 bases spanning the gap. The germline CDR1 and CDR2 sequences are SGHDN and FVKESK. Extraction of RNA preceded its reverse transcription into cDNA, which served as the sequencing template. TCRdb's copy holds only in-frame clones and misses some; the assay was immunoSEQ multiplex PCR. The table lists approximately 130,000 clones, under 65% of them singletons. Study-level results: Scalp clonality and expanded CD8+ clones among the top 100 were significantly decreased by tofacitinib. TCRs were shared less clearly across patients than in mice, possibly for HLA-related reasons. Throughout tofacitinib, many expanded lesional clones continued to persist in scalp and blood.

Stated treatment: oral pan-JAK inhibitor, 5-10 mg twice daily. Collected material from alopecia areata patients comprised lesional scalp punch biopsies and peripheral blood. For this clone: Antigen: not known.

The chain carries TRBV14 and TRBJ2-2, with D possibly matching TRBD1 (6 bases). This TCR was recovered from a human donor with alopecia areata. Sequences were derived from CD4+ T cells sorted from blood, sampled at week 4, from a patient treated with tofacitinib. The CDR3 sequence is CASSRLTGNTGELFF. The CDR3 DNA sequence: TGTGCCAGCAGCCGATTGACAGGAAACACCGGGGAGCTGTTTTTT.